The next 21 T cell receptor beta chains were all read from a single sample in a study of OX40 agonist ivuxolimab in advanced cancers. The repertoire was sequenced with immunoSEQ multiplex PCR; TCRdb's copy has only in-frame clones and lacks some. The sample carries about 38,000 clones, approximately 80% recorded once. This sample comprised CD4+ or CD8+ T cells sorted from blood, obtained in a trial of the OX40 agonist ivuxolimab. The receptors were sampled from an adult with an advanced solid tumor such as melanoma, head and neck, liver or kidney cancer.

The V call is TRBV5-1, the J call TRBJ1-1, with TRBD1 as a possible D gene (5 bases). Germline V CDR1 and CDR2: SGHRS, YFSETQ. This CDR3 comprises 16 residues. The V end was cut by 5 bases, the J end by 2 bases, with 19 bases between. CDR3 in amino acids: CASRRTTRTVNTEAFF. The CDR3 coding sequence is TGCGCCAGCAGAAGGACAACCCGAACGGTTAACACTGAAGCTTTCTTT.

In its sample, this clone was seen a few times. In DNA, the CDR3 is TGTGCCAGCAGCCAAAGCCCAGGGCTGAACTATGGCTACACCTTC. Translation gives CASSQSPGLNYGYTF. V usage is TRBV4-2 and J usage is TRBJ1-2; possibly TRBD1 for D (5 bases). Germline assignment: CDR1 LGHNA and CDR2 YNFKEQ. The CDR3 is 15 amino acids. The V end was cut by 2 bases, the J end by 2 bases, with 12 bases between.

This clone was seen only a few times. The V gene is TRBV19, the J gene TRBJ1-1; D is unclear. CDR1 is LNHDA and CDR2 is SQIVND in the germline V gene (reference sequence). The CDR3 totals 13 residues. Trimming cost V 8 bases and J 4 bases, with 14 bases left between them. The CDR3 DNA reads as TGTGCCAGTTCCGCCTCGACGGGCACTGAAGCTTTCTTT. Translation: CASSASTGTEAFF.

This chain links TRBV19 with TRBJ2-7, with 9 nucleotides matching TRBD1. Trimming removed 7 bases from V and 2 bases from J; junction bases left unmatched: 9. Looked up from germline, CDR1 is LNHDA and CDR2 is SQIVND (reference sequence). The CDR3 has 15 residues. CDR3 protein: CASKADRGLPYEQYF. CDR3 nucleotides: TGTGCCAGTAAAGCAGACAGGGGGTTACCCTACGAGCAGTACTTC.

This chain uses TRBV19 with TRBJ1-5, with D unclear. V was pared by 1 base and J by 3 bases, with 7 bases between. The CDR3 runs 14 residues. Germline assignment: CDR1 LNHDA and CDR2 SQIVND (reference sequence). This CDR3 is CASSIVGYNQPQHF. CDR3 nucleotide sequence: TGTGCCAGTAGTATAGTTGGATACAATCAGCCCCAGCATTTT.

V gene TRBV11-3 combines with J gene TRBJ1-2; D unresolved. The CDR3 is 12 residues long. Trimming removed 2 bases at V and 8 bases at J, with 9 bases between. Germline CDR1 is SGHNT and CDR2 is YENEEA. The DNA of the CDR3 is TGTGCCAGCAGCTTAAGGAGTCTAGGCTACACCTTC. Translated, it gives CASSLRSLGYTF.

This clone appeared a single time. The CDR3 reads CASSTPAGVGYEQYF. The CDR3 DNA reads TGTGCCAGCAGTACTCCAGCAGGGGTGGGGTACGAGCAGTACTTC. The rearrangement uses TRBV28 and TRBJ2-7; D is possibly TRBD1 (6 bases). The V gene lost 5 bases and the J gene lost 4 bases, with 18 bases spanning the gap. This CDR3 has 15 residues. Germline V gene sequence: CDR1 MDHEN, CDR2 SYDVKM.

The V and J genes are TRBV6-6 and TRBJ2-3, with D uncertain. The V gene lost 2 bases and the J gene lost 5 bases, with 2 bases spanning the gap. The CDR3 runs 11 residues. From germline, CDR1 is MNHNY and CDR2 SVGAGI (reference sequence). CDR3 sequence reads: CASSYGDTQYF. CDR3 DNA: TGTGCCAGCAGTTACGGAGATACGCAGTATTTT.

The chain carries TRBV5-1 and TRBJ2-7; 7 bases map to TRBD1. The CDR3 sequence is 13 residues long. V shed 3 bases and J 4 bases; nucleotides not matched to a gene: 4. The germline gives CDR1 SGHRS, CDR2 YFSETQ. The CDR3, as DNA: TGCGCCAGCAGCTCCGGGACAGCATACGAGCAGTACTTC. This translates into CASSSGTAYEQYF. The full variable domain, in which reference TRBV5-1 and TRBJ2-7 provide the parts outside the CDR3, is KAGVTQTPRYLIKTRGQQVTLSCSPISGHRSVSWYQQTPGQGLQFLFEYFSETQRNKGNFPGRFSGRQFSNSRSEMNVSTLELGDSALYLCASSSGTAYEQYFGPGTRLTVT.

CDR3 bases: TGTGCCAGCAGCCTCGGACTAGCGGGAGCTTGGGCAGATACGCAGTATTTT. It is translated as CASSLGLAGAWADTQYF. The V gene is TRBV7-3, the J gene TRBJ2-3; 13 nucleotides align to TRBD2. Germline loops: CDR1 SGHTA, CDR2 FQGTGA. V lost 5 bases, J lost 4 bases, and 9 bases stayed unmatched. The length of the CDR3 is 17 residues. Full variable domain (outside the CDR3, taken from reference TRBV7-3 and TRBJ2-3): GAGVSQTPSNKVTEKGKYVELRCDPISGHTALYWYRQSLGQGPEFLIYFQGTGAADDSGLPNDRFFAVRPEGSVSTLKIQRTERGDSAVYLCASSLGLAGAWADTQYFGPGTRLTVL.

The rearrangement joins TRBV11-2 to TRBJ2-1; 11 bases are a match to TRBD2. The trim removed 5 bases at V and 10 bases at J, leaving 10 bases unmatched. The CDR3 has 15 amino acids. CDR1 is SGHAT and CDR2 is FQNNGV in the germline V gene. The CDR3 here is CASSPLAGALAEQFF. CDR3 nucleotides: TGTGCCAGCAGCCCACTAGCGGGAGCTCTCGCGGAGCAGTTCTTC. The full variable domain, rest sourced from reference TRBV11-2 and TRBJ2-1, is EAGVAQSPRYKIIEKRQSVAFWCNPISGHATLYWYQQILGQGPKLLIQFQNNGVVDDSQLPKDRFSAERLKGVDSTLKIQPAKLEDSAVYLCASSPLAGALAEQFFGPGTRLTVL.

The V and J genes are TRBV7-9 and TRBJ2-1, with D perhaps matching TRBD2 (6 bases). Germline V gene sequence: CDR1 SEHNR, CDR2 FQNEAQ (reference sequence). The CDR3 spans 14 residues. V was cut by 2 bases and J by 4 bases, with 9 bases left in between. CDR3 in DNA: TGTGCCAGCAGCTTACGGAGCGGGTACAATGAGCAGTTCTTC. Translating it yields CASSLRSGYNEQFF.

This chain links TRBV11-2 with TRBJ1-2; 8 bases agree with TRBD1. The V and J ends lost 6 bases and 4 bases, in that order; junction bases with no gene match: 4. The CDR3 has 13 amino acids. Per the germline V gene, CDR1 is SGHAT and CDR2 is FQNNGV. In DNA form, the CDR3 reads TGTGCCAGCAGGGGGACAGGTTCCTATGGCTACACCTTC. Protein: CASRGTGSYGYTF.

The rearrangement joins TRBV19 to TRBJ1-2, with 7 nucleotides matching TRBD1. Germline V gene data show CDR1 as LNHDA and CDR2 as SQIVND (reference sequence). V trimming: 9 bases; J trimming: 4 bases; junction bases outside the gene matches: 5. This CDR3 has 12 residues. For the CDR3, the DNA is TGTGCCAGCTCTCAGGGGGTCTATGGCTACACCTTC. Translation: CASSQGVYGYTF.

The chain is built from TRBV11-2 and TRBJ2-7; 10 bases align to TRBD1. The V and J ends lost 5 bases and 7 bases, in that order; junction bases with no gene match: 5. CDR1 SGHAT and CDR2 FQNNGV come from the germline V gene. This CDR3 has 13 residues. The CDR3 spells CASSQTGGEEQYF. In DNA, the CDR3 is TGTGCCAGCAGCCAGACAGGGGGCGAAGAGCAGTACTTC.

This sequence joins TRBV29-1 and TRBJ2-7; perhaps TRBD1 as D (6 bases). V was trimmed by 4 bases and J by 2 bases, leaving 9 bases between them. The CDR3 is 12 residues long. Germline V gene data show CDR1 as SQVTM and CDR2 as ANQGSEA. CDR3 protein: CSVGGGPYEQYF. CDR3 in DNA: TGCAGCGTTGGTGGGGGCCCCTACGAGCAGTACTTC.

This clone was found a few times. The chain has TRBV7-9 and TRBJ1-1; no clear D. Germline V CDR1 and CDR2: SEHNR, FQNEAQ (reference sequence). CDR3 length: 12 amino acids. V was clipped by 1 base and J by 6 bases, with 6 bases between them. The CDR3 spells CASSLEGPEAFF. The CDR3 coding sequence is TGTGCCAGCAGCTTAGAAGGTCCTGAAGCTTTCTTT.

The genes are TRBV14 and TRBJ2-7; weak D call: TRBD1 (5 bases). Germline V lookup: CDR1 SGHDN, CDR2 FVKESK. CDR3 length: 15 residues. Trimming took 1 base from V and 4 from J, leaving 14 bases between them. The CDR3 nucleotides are TGTGCCAGCAGCCAAGCCAGGGCAGGAAATTACGAGCAGTACTTC. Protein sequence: CASSQARAGNYEQYF.

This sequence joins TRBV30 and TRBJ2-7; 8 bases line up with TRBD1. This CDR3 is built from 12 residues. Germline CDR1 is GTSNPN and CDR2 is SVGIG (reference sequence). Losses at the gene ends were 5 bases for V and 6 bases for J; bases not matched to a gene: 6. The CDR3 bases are TGTGCCTGGGGGACAGGAAGCGTCGAGCAGTACTTC. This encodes CAWGTGSVEQYF.

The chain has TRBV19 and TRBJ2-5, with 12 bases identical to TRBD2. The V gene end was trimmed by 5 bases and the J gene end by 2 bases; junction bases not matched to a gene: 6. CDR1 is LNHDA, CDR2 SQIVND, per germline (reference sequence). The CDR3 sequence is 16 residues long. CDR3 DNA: TGTGCCAGTAGTGGCCGACTAGCGGGAGAGCAAGAGACCCAGTACTTC. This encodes CASSGRLAGEQETQYF.

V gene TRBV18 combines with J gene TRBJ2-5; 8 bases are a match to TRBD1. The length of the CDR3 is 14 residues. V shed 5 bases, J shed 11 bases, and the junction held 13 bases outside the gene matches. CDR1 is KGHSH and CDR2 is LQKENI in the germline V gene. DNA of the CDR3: TGTGCCAGCTCAGTTGACAGGGGACTCGGGGAGCAGTACTTC. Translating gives CASSVDRGLGEQYF.